The 32 T cell receptor beta chains in this list originate from one sample, sequenced in a study of cytomegalovirus exposure and HLA in healthy donors. With 60 Vbeta and 13 Jbeta primers, the PCR was carried out. The repertoire was sequenced with immunoSEQ multiplex PCR; TCRdb's copy has only in-frame clones and lacks some. The repertoire holds 100,000 to 150,000 clones, with around 83% as singletons. The source material was PBMCs. The receptor source for this set is a girl aged 2 to 9 in good health and CMV-seronegative.

The CDR3 DNA is TGTGCCACCCAAGGGGTGCAAGAGACCCAGTACTTC. Translating it yields CATQGVQETQYF. The chain has TRBV28 and TRBJ2-5, with a possible D match to TRBD1 (5 bases). The CDR3 length is 12 residues. From germline, CDR1 is MDHEN and CDR2 SYDVKM. With 10 bases removed from V and 2 bases from J, the gap between germline ends came to 11 bases. Variable domain in full (rest from reference TRBV28 and TRBJ2-5): DVKVTQSSRYLVKRTGEKVFLECVQDMDHENMFWYRQDPGLGLRLIYFSYDVKMKEKGDIPEGYSVSREKKERFSLILESASTNQTSMYLCATQGVQETQYFGPGTRLLVL.

This clone was recorded once. The chain links TRBV9 to TRBJ2-7; TRBD1 matches at 10 bases. The V and J ends lost 3 bases and 5 bases, in that order; junction bases with no gene match: 5. The CDR3 has 14 residues. Germline loops: CDR1 SGDLS, CDR2 YYNGEE. For the CDR3, the DNA is TGTGCCAGCAGCGCGCAGACAGGGGGCCACGAGCAGTACTTC. It yields the protein CASSAQTGGHEQYF.

This sequence joins TRBV6-4 and TRBJ1-5; D is uncertain. The CDR3 covers 14 residues. Trimming took 0 bases from V and 6 from J, leaving 9 bases between them. CDR1 and CDR2 (germline): MRHNA, SNTAGT. In DNA, the CDR3 is TGTGCCAGCAGTGACTCGCCCGAGGGTCAGCCCCAGCATTTT. It specifies CASSDSPEGQPQHF.

The CDR3 nucleotides are TGTGCCAGCAGCTTAATCATTTCCAAAAGAGTAACTGAAGCTTTCTTT. Its protein product is CASSLIISKRVTEAFF. This rearrangement joins TRBV7-8 to TRBJ1-1, with D hard to call. This CDR3 contains 16 residues. Trimming shortened V by 2 bases and J by 5 bases, and 18 bases separated the two germline ends. Germline loops: CDR1 SGHVS, CDR2 FQNEAQ.

The chain employs TRBV28 and TRBJ1-5; weak D call: TRBD1 (6 bases). Germline CDR1 reads MDHEN; CDR2 reads SYDVKM. V lost 5 bases and J 4 bases, leaving 21 bases between the germline ends. The CDR3 loop spans 17 amino acids. The CDR3 reads CASSPSSKGVANQPQHF. In nucleotides, the CDR3 is TGTGCCAGCAGTCCAAGCTCTAAGGGGGTTGCAAATCAGCCCCAGCATTTT.

The J gene is TRBJ2-7, the V gene TRBV30, with 10 bases matching TRBD2. Germline CDR1 and CDR2: GTSNPN and SVGIG (reference sequence). The length of the CDR3 is 17 residues. Unmatched junction bases numbered 9, after V lost 1 base and J lost 0 bases. CDR3 protein: CAWSGNSGRPLSYEQYF. CDR3 bases: TGTGCCTGGAGTGGAAATAGCGGGAGGCCCCTCTCCTACGAGCAGTACTTC.

Notes on this clone: The junction does not match germline at one end; this may be a read error. The chain recombines TRBV10-3 with TRBJ1-2; 10 positions match TRBD1. The CDR3 length is 14 residues. The germline V gene encodes CDR1 ENHRY and CDR2 SYGVKD. The CDR3 reads CAISELGQGNGDTF. In DNA form, the CDR3 reads TGTGCCATCAGTGAGTTGGGACAGGGGAATGGCGACACCTTC.

The chain carries TRBV18 and TRBJ1-5; 7 positions agree with TRBD1. CDR1 is KGHSH, CDR2 LQKENI, per germline. The CDR3 is 14 residues long. Trimming took 6 bases from V and 11 from J; bases not matched to a gene: 13. The CDR3 loop reads CASSPDRDLLSQHF. In DNA form, the CDR3 reads TGTGCCAGCTCCCCCGACAGGGACCTCTTGTCCCAGCATTTT.

This sequence joins TRBV28 and TRBJ1-5; D is undetermined. Trimming removed 6 bases at V and 1 base at J, with 13 bases between. Germline values: CDR1 MDHEN, CDR2 SYDVKM. This CDR3 is 15 amino acids long. The CDR3: CASSVRVVSNQPQHF. DNA of the CDR3: TGTGCCAGCAGCGTCCGGGTAGTGAGCAATCAGCCCCAGCATTTT.

The V and J genes are TRBV29-1 and TRBJ2-2; a possible D gene is TRBD1 (5 bases). V dropped 6 bases and J dropped 0 bases, with 8 bases sitting between them. The CDR3 is 13 amino acids. Germline-derived CDR1 and CDR2 are SQVTM and ANQGSEA. In DNA form, the CDR3 reads TGCAGCGTACAGGTCGCGAACACCGGGGAGCTGTTTTTT. It codes for CSVQVANTGELFF.

The V call is TRBV5-1, the J call TRBJ2-1; 14 bases line up with TRBD2. V shed 2 bases, J shed 8 bases, and the junction held 12 bases outside the gene matches. Germline V gene data show CDR1 as SGHRS and CDR2 as YFSETQ. There are 18 residues in the CDR3. Here the CDR3 reads CASSFFGTSGSIIDEQFF. CDR3 in DNA: TGCGCCAGCAGCTTTTTTGGGACTAGCGGGAGTATTATCGATGAGCAGTTCTTC.

The rearrangement joins TRBV6-1 to TRBJ2-1; perhaps TRBD1 as D (6 bases). CDR1 and CDR2 from the germline V gene are MNHNS and SASEGT. This CDR3 has 13 amino acids. V lost 8 bases and J lost 4, with 12 bases in between. The chain's CDR3 is CASQGSPYNEQFF. The CDR3 DNA reads as TGTGCCAGCCAGGGGAGCCCTTACAATGAGCAGTTCTTC.

This chain connects TRBV4-1 to TRBJ1-5; 9 nucleotides line up with TRBD1. CDR1 MGHRA and CDR2 YSYEKL come from the germline V gene. The length of the CDR3 is 17 residues. V trimming: 1 base; J trimming: 0 bases; junction bases outside the gene matches: 4. The CDR3 DNA follows: TGCGCCAGCAGCCAAGCCGGGACAGGGTATAGCAATCAGCCCCAGCATTTT. Amino acids: CASSQAGTGYSNQPQHF.

The V call is TRBV25-1, the J call TRBJ2-7; D is perhaps TRBD2 (5 bases). Between the trimmed V and J ends, which lost 3 bases and 2 bases, there was a span of 20 bases. The CDR3 covers 17 residues. Germline V gene lookup returns CDR1 MGHDK and CDR2 SYGVNS. The CDR3, as DNA: TGTGCCAGCAGTGACCCAAGGCTTTCGGGATCGCCCTACGAGCAGTACTTC. Its translation is CASSDPRLSGSPYEQYF.

The chain couples TRBV19 to TRBJ2-7; no clear D. CDR3 length: 13 amino acids. Trimming pared 6 bases from V and 2 bases from J, leaving 11 bases between. Per germline, CDR1 LNHDA and CDR2 SQIVND (reference sequence). In DNA form, the CDR3 reads TGTGCCAGTAGCTTAGGCGGCCCCTACGAGCAGTACTTC. It specifies CASSLGGPYEQYF.

The rearrangement uses TRBV2 and TRBJ1-2, with D possibly TRBD1 on 5 matching bases. The germline V and J ends were trimmed by 1 base and 4 bases, with 7 bases remaining between them. CDR1 is SNHLY and CDR2 is FYNNEI in the germline V gene. The CDR3 spans 13 residues. The CDR3 is CASSEGQIYGYTF. Here the CDR3 DNA reads TGTGCCAGCAGTGAAGGACAGATCTATGGCTACACCTTC.

The chain recombines TRBV19 with TRBJ2-1, with TRBD2 matching 14 bases. Germline CDR1 LNHDA, CDR2 SQIVND (reference sequence). The CDR3 is 15 amino acids. J gave up 8 bases and V 6 bases, and 6 bases lay outside the gene matches. The CDR3 here is CASSQGTSGSYEQFF. The CDR3 DNA reads as TGTGCCAGTAGCCAAGGGACTAGCGGGAGTTATGAGCAGTTCTTC.

The rearrangement links TRBV9 to TRBJ1-2, with 10 bases matching TRBD1. Germline-derived CDR1 and CDR2 are SGDLS and YYNGEE. CDR3 length equals 14 residues. J gave up 4 bases and V 0 bases, and 0 bases lay outside the gene matches. Here the CDR3 DNA reads TGTGCCAGCAGCGTAGGGGACAGGGGCTATGGCTACACCTTC. Translation: CASSVGDRGYGYTF. The variable domain in full, completed from reference TRBV9 and TRBJ1-2, reads DSGVTQTPKHLITATGQRVTLRCSPRSGDLSVYWYQQSLDQGLQFLIQYYNGEERAKGNILERFSAQQFPDLHSELNLSSLELGDSALYFCASSVGDRGYGYTFGSGTRLTVV.

V and J are TRBV5-4 and TRBJ2-5, with 7 bases fitting TRBD2. V lost 5 bases, J lost 5 bases, and 12 bases stayed unmatched. Germline V CDR1 and CDR2: SGHNT, YYREEE (reference sequence). The CDR3 consists of 15 residues. The CDR3 here is CASRAGTNQWETQYF. The CDR3 DNA reads as TGTGCCAGCAGGGCCGGGACTAACCAGTGGGAGACCCAGTACTTC.

The genes are TRBV7-9 and TRBJ2-7, with a weak D call TRBD2 (5 bases). Germline V CDR1 and CDR2: SEHNR, FQNEAQ (reference sequence). Trimming removed 2 bases from V and 6 bases from J, with 11 bases in between. The CDR3 covers 13 residues. The CDR3: CASSLWVGSEQYF. DNA of the CDR3: TGTGCCAGCAGCTTATGGGTAGGGAGCGAGCAGTACTTC.

This clone was seen a single time. The chain links TRBV5-1 to TRBJ2-1, with D perhaps TRBD1 (5 bases). This CDR3 has 15 amino acids. CDR1 is SGHRS, CDR2 YFSETQ, per germline. Trimming cost V 0 bases and J 4 bases, with 11 bases left between them. DNA of the CDR3: TGCGCCAGCAGCTTGGATCCAGGGTCGTACAATGAGCAGTTCTTC. It specifies CASSLDPGSYNEQFF. Complete variable domain (other parts from reference TRBV5-1 and TRBJ2-1): KAGVTQTPRYLIKTRGQQVTLSCSPISGHRSVSWYQQTPGQGLQFLFEYFSETQRNKGNFPGRFSGRQFSNSRSEMNVSTLELGDSALYLCASSLDPGSYNEQFFGPGTRLTVL.

V and J are TRBV12-5 and TRBJ1-1, with D unresolved. Deletions cut 7 bases from V and 0 bases from J, with 9 bases between. This CDR3 comprises 13 residues. Germline V gene data show CDR1 as LGHNT and CDR2 as FRNRAP. CDR3 DNA sequence: TGTGCTAGTGCCCCCAGGTTGAACACTGAAGCTTTCTTT. Translation: CASAPRLNTEAFF.

The V gene is TRBV12-1, the J gene TRBJ1-2; TRBD1, the table's D call, was not compared with the DNA. TRBV12-1 is a pseudogene segment. CDR3 size: 14 residues. CDR3: CASSFQTVRPGYTF. In DNA form, the CDR3 reads TGTGCCAGCAGCTTTCAGACAGTTCGACCTGGCTACACCTTC.

This sequence joins TRBV19 and TRBJ1-4; D gene ambiguous. Trimming left V 6 bases short and J 3 bases short, with 8 bases between. Germline CDR1 and CDR2: LNHDA and SQIVND (reference sequence). CDR3 length equals 13 residues. The CDR3 loop is CASRWPANEKLFF. The CDR3 DNA follows: TGTGCCAGTAGGTGGCCAGCTAATGAAAAACTGTTTTTT.

The chain joins TRBV27 to TRBJ1-1, with D tentatively TRBD1 (5 bases). The germline CDR1 and CDR2 sequences are MNHEY and SMNVEV (reference sequence). The CDR3 contains 14 residues. Between the trimmed V and J ends, which lost 2 bases and 3 bases, there was a span of 10 bases. The CDR3: CASSLREGYTEAFF. In nucleotides, the CDR3 is TGTGCCAGCAGTTTAAGGGAGGGGTACACTGAAGCTTTCTTT.

This rearrangement joins TRBV11-1 to TRBJ2-5; 12 bases map to TRBD2. This CDR3 region has 16 residues. Looked up from germline, CDR1 is SGHAT and CDR2 is FQDESV (reference sequence). Trimming removed 7 bases from V and 5 bases from J; junction bases left unmatched: 11. The CDR3 DNA follows: TGTGCCAGCACCGGACCTAGCGGGAGGGCGCTGGAGACCCAGTACTTC. Translation gives CASTGPSGRALETQYF.

The CDR3 DNA reads as TGTGCCAGCAGCTTGGGGCTAGCGAGGCAAGAGACCCAGTACTTC. Encoded protein: CASSLGLARQETQYF. V and J are TRBV5-5 and TRBJ2-5, with D maybe TRBD2 (6 bases). The CDR3 runs to 15 residues. Trimming removed 0 bases from V and 2 bases from J, with 11 bases in between. Germline values: CDR1 SGHKS, CDR2 YYEKEE (reference sequence). Using reference TRBV5-5 and TRBJ2-5 for the parts outside the CDR3, the full variable domain is DAGVTQSPTHLIKTRGQQVTLRCSPISGHKSVSWYQQVLGQGPQFIFQYYEKEERGRGNFPDRFSARQFPNYSSELNVNALLLGDSALYLCASSLGLARQETQYFGPGTRLLVL.

Only a few counts were recorded for this clone. The sample contains more than one DNA sequence encoding this CDR3. V usage is TRBV28 and J usage is TRBJ1-1; maybe TRBD1 (5 bases). The length of the CDR3 is 11 residues. Germline V gene sequence: CDR1 MDHEN, CDR2 SYDVKM. V was cut by 3 bases and J by 8 bases, with 7 bases left in between. As DNA, the CDR3 is TGTGCCAGCAGTTTGGGGGGAGAAGCTTTCTTT. Translated, it gives CASSLGGEAFF.

V usage is TRBV7-2 and J usage is TRBJ2-1, with D possibly being TRBD2 (7 bases). This CDR3 is built from 14 residues. Per germline, CDR1 SGHTA and CDR2 FQGNSA. Trimming pared 0 bases from V and 8 bases from J, leaving 11 bases between. This CDR3 reads CASSLAGGPHEQFF. The CDR3 bases are TGTGCCAGCAGCTTAGCGGGGGGGCCCCATGAGCAGTTCTTC.

CDR3 coding DNA: TGTGCCAGCAGCTCCCACAGGGTGGGCTCTGGAAACACCATATATTTT. As protein: CASSSHRVGSGNTIYF. This chain joins TRBV7-8 and TRBJ1-3, with D maybe TRBD1 (6 bases). The CDR3 covers 16 residues. Germline CDR1 and CDR2: SGHVS and FQNEAQ. The ends were cut back, 4 bases at V and 0 bases at J, with 13 bases in the middle.

The rearrangement links TRBV21-1 to TRBJ2-1; the table's D gene call, TRBD1, was not cross checked with the DNA. TRBV21-1 is a known pseudogene. The CDR3 runs to 18 residues. The CDR3 region has the DNA TGTGCCAGCAGCAAAGCTTTACTGACAGGGGACGCCTACAATGAGCAGTTCTTC. As protein: CASSKALLTGDAYNEQFF.

As to this clone: Its ends do not fully match the called genes, so a read error is possible. The chain has TRBV6-6 and TRBJ2-4, with 7 positions matching TRBD2. The CDR3 spans 15 residues. The germline V gene encodes CDR1 MNHNY and CDR2 SVGAGI (reference sequence). The CDR3 DNA sequence: TGTGCCAGCAGGGGACGGGAGGTGGGCAAAGACATTCAGTACTTC. Its protein is CASRGREVGKDIQYF.